The 17 T cell receptor beta chains below come from one sample, sequenced in a study of CD8 T cells in ankylosing spondylitis. TCRdb processed the 5' RACE reads anew with MiXCR; each CDR3 protein has one entry. The profile shows about 240,000 distinct CDR3 sequences, 8% to 9.5% of them singletons. Sequenced input: blood, either unsorted or a sorted T cell fraction (not recorded which). The receptors shown here come from a male donor with ankylosing spondylitis or in good health (not recorded which).

The V gene is TRBV4-3, the J gene TRBJ1-2; possibly TRBD1 for D (5 bases). V was pared by 0 bases and J by 8 bases, with 10 bases between. The CDR3 spans 13 residues. Looked up from germline, CDR1 is LGHNA and CDR2 is YSLEER. In nucleotides, the CDR3 is TGCGCCAGCAGCCAAGAGGGGGGAAACGGCTACACCTTC. This codes for CASSQEGGNGYTF.

This clonotype was counted many times. The chain couples TRBV7-6 to TRBJ1-1; a weak D match, TRBD1 (6 bases). V lost 3 bases and J lost 5, with 16 bases in between. There are 15 residues in the CDR3. The germline V gene encodes CDR1 SGHVS and CDR2 FNYEAQ. In DNA, the CDR3 is TGTGCCAGCAGCTTGGGGGCCCTTACGAGGACTGAAGCTTTCTTT. The encoded protein is CASSLGALTRTEAFF.

V usage is TRBV4-3 and J usage is TRBJ2-1, with 12 positions matching TRBD2. V dropped 0 bases and J dropped 8; count of bases not matched to a gene: 5. CDR3 length: 16 amino acids. Germline assignment: CDR1 LGHNA and CDR2 YSLEER. CDR3 sequence reads: CASSQETSGRPYEQFF. The CDR3 DNA sequence: TGCGCCAGCAGCCAAGAGACTAGCGGGAGACCCTATGAGCAGTTCTTC.

Concerning this clonotype itself: This may be a read error, as it is one base from a much larger clone. This chain links TRBV10-3 with TRBJ2-3; D not resolved. CDR3 length: 12 amino acids. Germline-derived CDR1 and CDR2 are ENHRY and SYGVKD. The ends were cut back, 10 bases at V and 2 bases at J, with 10 bases in the middle. The CDR3 loop reads CATERYTDTQYF. DNA for the CDR3: TGTGCCACCGAGCGCTACACAGATACGCAGTATTTT.

Many counts were recorded for this clonotype. The rearrangement uses TRBV4-3 and TRBJ2-1; 7 bases match TRBD2. V gave up 0 bases and J gave up 3 bases; unmatched junction bases: 5. CDR3 length equals 16 residues. The V gene's germline CDR1 is LGHNA and CDR2 YSLEER. CDR3 sequence (DNA): TGCGCCAGCAGCCAAGATGGGACTACCCTCTACAATGAGCAGTTCTTC. Its protein product is CASSQDGTTLYNEQFF.

This clonotype came up a few times. This sequence joins TRBV7-2 and TRBJ2-1; the D gene is possibly TRBD2 (7 bases). V was cut by 1 base and J by 6 bases, with 13 bases left in between. The CDR3 is made up of 15 amino acids. Looked up from germline, CDR1 is SGHTA and CDR2 is FQGNSA. CDR3: CASSLDAGAINEQFF. CDR3 coding DNA: TGTGCCAGCAGCTTAGATGCGGGGGCCATCAATGAGCAGTTCTTC.

This chain links TRBV10-3 with TRBJ1-2; TRBD1 might be the D (6 bases). CDR1 is ENHRY and CDR2 is SYGVKD in the germline V gene. The V gene lost 2 bases and the J gene lost 4 bases, with 11 bases spanning the gap. The CDR3 length is 14 residues. The CDR3 protein is CAISESPGVYGYTF. CDR3 DNA sequence: TGTGCCATCAGTGAGAGCCCAGGGGTCTATGGCTACACCTTC.

This clonotype was counted many times. The chain is built from TRBV9 and TRBJ2-7; 7 bases are shared with TRBD1. V shed 2 bases, J shed 4 bases, and the junction held 6 bases outside the gene matches. The CDR3 has 14 residues. Germline CDR1 reads SGDLS; CDR2 reads YYNGEE. CDR3 amino acids: CASSVDQGVYEQYF. The CDR3, as DNA: TGTGCCAGCAGCGTCGACCAGGGGGTGTACGAGCAGTACTTC.

The CDR3: CATTRPFDRRRGYEQFF. CDR3 nucleotide sequence: TGTGCCACCACACGACCTTTTGACAGGCGCCGGGGTTATGAGCAGTTCTTC. The rearrangement links TRBV24-1 to TRBJ2-1, with D possibly being TRBD1 (6 bases). This CDR3 is built from 17 residues. V was trimmed by 8 bases and J by 8 bases, leaving 27 bases between them. Germline V lookup: CDR1 KGHDR, CDR2 SFDVKD.

The chain employs TRBV20-1 and TRBJ2-3, with 10 bases aligning to TRBD2. Germline-derived CDR1 and CDR2 are DFQATT and SNEGSKA (reference sequence). The CDR3 has 16 residues. V trimming: 0 bases; J trimming: 3 bases; junction bases outside the gene matches: 6. CDR3 DNA: TGCAGTGCTAGAGATCTGACTAGCGGGTTTACAGATACGCAGTATTTT. It specifies CSARDLTSGFTDTQYF.

This clonotype was recorded at least ten times. The chain combines TRBV5-1 with TRBJ1-6, with 7 bases aligning to TRBD1. Per germline, CDR1 SGHRS and CDR2 YFSETQ. V shed 0 bases and J 10 bases; nucleotides not matched to a gene: 7. CDR3 length equals 15 residues. The CDR3 nucleotides read TGCGCCAGCAGCTTGGCTAGACAGGGTTCCTCACCCCTCCACTTT. Protein: CASSLARQGSSPLHF.

This clonotype was recorded at least ten times. V gene TRBV3-1 combines with J gene TRBJ2-7, with D perhaps being TRBD1 or TRBD2 (5 bases each). V was clipped by 3 bases and J by 3 bases, with 15 bases between them. Germline values: CDR1 LGHDT, CDR2 YNNKEL (reference sequence). The CDR3 consists of 15 residues. The CDR3 loop is CASSQAPGTNYEQYF. The CDR3 DNA follows: TGTGCCAGCAGCCAGGCCCCCGGGACGAACTACGAGCAGTACTTC.

This clonotype has only a few counts. The chain links TRBV19 to TRBJ2-7, with D perhaps matching TRBD1 or TRBD2 (5 bases each). From germline, CDR1 is LNHDA and CDR2 SQIVND (reference sequence). This CDR3 spans 13 amino acids. Trimming removed 3 bases from V and 5 bases from J, with 11 bases in between. The CDR3 DNA is TGTGCCAGTAGTATTAACCTGGGGGACGAGCAGTACTTC. It specifies CASSINLGDEQYF.

This clonotype was recorded at least ten times. The rearrangement joins TRBV20-1 to TRBJ2-1; D might be TRBD1 (6 bases). This CDR3 spans 11 amino acids. Germline CDR1 is DFQATT and CDR2 is SNEGSKA (reference sequence). The V gene lost 4 bases and the J gene lost 10 bases, with 11 bases spanning the gap. In DNA, the CDR3 is TGCAGTGCTATCCACGGGACAGAGCAGTTCTTC. Translating gives CSAIHGTEQFF.

This clonotype was observed many times. This sequence joins TRBV27 and TRBJ2-6; D remains unclear. The CDR3 spans 17 residues. Germline assignment: CDR1 MNHEY and CDR2 SMNVEV (reference sequence). The V end was cut by 3 bases, the J end by 0 bases, with 12 bases between. CDR3 residues: CASSLSRLSSGANVLTF. DNA of the CDR3: TGTGCCAGCAGTTTGAGCAGACTTAGCTCTGGGGCCAACGTCCTGACTTTC.

This clonotype was observed at least ten times. The rearrangement links TRBV6-1 to TRBJ2-5; 9 bases are a match to TRBD2. J gave up 4 bases and V 6 bases, and 6 bases lay outside the gene matches. The CDR3 totals 14 residues. Germline V gene sequence: CDR1 MNHNS, CDR2 SASEGT. The CDR3 DNA sequence: TGTGCCAGCAGAAGCGGGGGGCTTGGAGAGACCCAGTACTTC. Amino acid sequence: CASRSGGLGETQYF.

This clonotype was counted many times. The chain joins TRBV20-1 to TRBJ2-3, with D perhaps matching TRBD1 (5 bases). This CDR3 comprises 17 residues. Germline CDR1 DFQATT, CDR2 SNEGSKA (reference sequence). V dropped 0 bases and J dropped 2 bases, with 18 bases sitting between them. The CDR3 sequence: CSARDIMDTYVTDTQYF. The CDR3 nucleotides read TGCAGTGCTAGAGATATTATGGACACTTATGTCACAGATACGCAGTATTTT.